This TCR beta chain was recorded in a study of tissue T cells after allogeneic stem cell transplantation. Study observations and caveats: Anatomically similar tissues had similar TCR repertoires within each patient. The study did not identify alloreactive or antigen-specific tissue TCRs, and some clones might be persisting host cells. In patients and mice, blood and spleen missed much of tissue repertoire.

This clone came up once. What it recognizes is unknown. Germline and genes here are mouse. The read stops 1 residue short of the end of the CDR3; the missing end is completed from the germline J gene. Germline V CDR1 and CDR2: LGHDT, YNNKQL (reference sequence). V lost 5 bases and J lost 4, with 8 bases in between. This CDR3 has 13 amino acids. Survey-depth TCRbeta CDR3 sequencing reported V/J genes and productive frequencies. Assay: immunoSEQ multiplex PCR; the TCRdb copy retains only in-frame clones and omits some. The sample comprises about 48,000 clones, around 70% of which are singletons, and around 0.6% rests with the top ten.

The clonotype originates from a pool of C57BL/6 mice in good health. Sequencing was performed on sorted cells pooled from one or two spleens. The chain recombines TRBV4 with TRBJ2-2; D is undetermined. CDR3 DNA (partial): TGTGCCAGCAGCCCGACGGGCACCGGGCAGCTCTAC. Protein: CASSPTGTGQLY. The complete CDR3 reads CASSPTGTGQLYF.